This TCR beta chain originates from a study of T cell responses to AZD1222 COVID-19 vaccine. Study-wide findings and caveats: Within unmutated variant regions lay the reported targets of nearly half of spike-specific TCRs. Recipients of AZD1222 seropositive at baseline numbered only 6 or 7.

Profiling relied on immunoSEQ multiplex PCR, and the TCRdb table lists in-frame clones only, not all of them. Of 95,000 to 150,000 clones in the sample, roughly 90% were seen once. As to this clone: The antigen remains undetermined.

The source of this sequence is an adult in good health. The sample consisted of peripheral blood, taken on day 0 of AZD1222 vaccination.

The CDR3 DNA reads as TGTGCCAGCAGAGGGACAGGGGGACGAGAGACCCAGTACTTC. Its translation is CASRGTGGRETQYF. This chain connects TRBV2 to TRBJ2-5, with 11 bases fitting TRBD1. With 6 bases clipped from V and 4 bases from J, the junction kept 4 bases outside the gene matches. Germline CDR1 is SNHLY and CDR2 is FYNNEI. This CDR3 contains 14 residues.